The 11 T cell receptor beta chains listed next were all sequenced from one sample in a study of T cells in Graves' hyperthyroidism and ophthalmopathy. RNA transcripts were the template for amplifying TCR beta CDR3 regions. During a first-round RT-PCR of the TCR CDR3, the HTBI primer set was used. TCRdb ran MiXCR on the multiplex PCR reads and lists one entry per CDR3 protein. Found here are about 400,000 distinct CDR3 sequences, roughly 14% of them singletons; the top ten hold 25% to 35%. Input material: blood. These receptors originate from a woman aged 18-29 years with Graves' hyperthyroidism that later progressed to Graves' ophthalmopathy.

This clonotype was counted at least ten times. This chain joins TRBV3-1 and TRBJ2-5; maybe TRBD1 (8 bases). Trimming shortened V by 6 bases and J by 5 bases, and 13 bases separated the two germline ends. The germline gives CDR1 LGHDT, CDR2 YNNKEL (reference sequence). This CDR3 contains 13 residues. CDR3 region: CASSNRGGETQYF. CDR3 sequence (DNA): TGTGCCAGCAGTAACAGGGGGGGCGAGACCCAGTACTTC.

This clonotype has a handful of counts. The junction departs from the called germline gene at one end, perhaps through a read error. The chain has TRBV6-2 or TRBV6-3 and TRBJ1-1; D remains ambiguous. Per the germline V gene, CDR1 is MNHEY and CDR2 is SVGEGT. The CDR3 is made up of 16 amino acids. The CDR3 here is CASSYPVWPRNTEASF. For the CDR3, the DNA is TGTGCCAGCAGTTACCCAGTATGGCCAAGGAACACTGAAGCTTCCTTT.

This clonotype was found many times. The chain joins TRBV13 to TRBJ2-1, with 8 bases lining up with TRBD2. Unmatched junction bases numbered 7, after V lost 10 bases and J lost 2 bases. This CDR3 has 14 residues. Germline values: CDR1 PRHDT, CDR2 FYEKMQ (reference sequence). CDR3 in amino acids: CATTRLAPYNEQFF. In nucleotides, the CDR3 is TGTGCCACTACAAGACTAGCGCCCTACAATGAGCAGTTCTTC. Full variable domain (remainder filled in from reference TRBV13 and TRBJ2-1): AAGVIQSPRHLIKEKRETATLKCYPIPRHDTVYWYQQGPGQDPQFLISFYEKMQSDKGSIPDRFSAQQFSDYHSELNMSSLELGDSALYFCATTRLAPYNEQFFGPGTRLTVL.

This clonotype has just a few counts. The rearrangement uses TRBV15 and TRBJ1-2; possible D gene TRBD1, 6 bases. The V end lost 0 bases, the J end lost 2 bases, and 7 bases lay between the germline ends. The CDR3 consists of 14 residues. From germline, CDR1 is LNHNV and CDR2 YYDKDF (reference sequence). In nucleotides, the CDR3 is TGTGCCACCAGCAGAGATACAGGGAACTATGGCTACACCTTC. Its translation is CATSRDTGNYGYTF.

CDR3 nucleotides: TGCAGTGCTAGATTGGGCGAATTCCACAATGAGCAGTTCTTC. Translation gives CSARLGEFHNEQFF. This sequence joins TRBV20-1 and TRBJ2-1; unclear D gene. Germline CDR1 DFQATT, CDR2 SNEGSKA (reference sequence). V was trimmed by 2 bases and J by 5 bases, leaving 13 bases between them. The CDR3 runs 14 residues.

The chain recombines TRBV13 with TRBJ2-3; 9 bases align to TRBD2. The CDR3 loop spans 21 amino acids. Germline loops: CDR1 PRHDT, CDR2 FYEKMQ (reference sequence). V was pared by 2 bases and J by 5 bases, with 23 bases of the junction left unmatched. CDR3: CASSLFGGLPIAGVMGDTQYF. The CDR3 DNA reads as TGTGCCAGCAGCTTATTCGGGGGTTTGCCTATAGCGGGAGTGATGGGAGATACGCAGTATTTT.

This clonotype was counted only a few times. V and J are TRBV10-3 and TRBJ2-3, with 8 nucleotides matching TRBD1. CDR1 ENHRY and CDR2 SYGVKD come from the germline V gene. The V and J ends lost 8 bases and 1 base, in that order; junction bases with no gene match: 8. The CDR3 totals 15 residues. CDR3 DNA sequence: TGTGCCATCGGGGATGGCAGGGGGCGCACAGATACGCAGTATTTT. This gives the protein CAIGDGRGRTDTQYF.

In its sample, this clonotype was seen many times. V and J are TRBV28 and TRBJ2-7, with a weak D call TRBD1 (7 bases). The CDR3 loop spans 14 amino acids. V shed 5 bases and J shed 5 bases, with 16 bases lying between them. Germline V CDR1 and CDR2: MDHEN, SYDVKM. The CDR3 here is CASSTYRGGNEQYF. CDR3 nucleotide sequence: TGTGCCAGCAGTACCTACAGGGGAGGAAACGAGCAGTACTTC.

This clonotype was found many times. The rearrangement uses TRBV24-1 and TRBJ1-2; D might be TRBD1 (5 bases). CDR1 and CDR2 (germline): KGHDR, SFDVKD. The germline V and J ends were trimmed by 5 bases and 3 bases, with 9 bases remaining between them. This CDR3 contains 13 residues. The CDR3 protein is CATSVGVDYGYTF. The CDR3, as DNA: TGTGCCACCAGTGTAGGGGTTGACTATGGCTACACCTTC.

This clonotype was found many times. J is TRBJ1-1 and V is TRBV2, with D maybe TRBD1 (6 bases). V lost 7 bases and J lost 1, with 10 bases in between. CDR1 is SNHLY, CDR2 FYNNEI, per germline. The CDR3 is 13 amino acids. The CDR3 here is CASTTGQNTEAFF. CDR3 nucleotide sequence: TGTGCCAGCACTACAGGGCAGAACACTGAAGCTTTCTTT.

A remark on this clonotype: This may arise from a read error, as a much more abundant clone is one base away. This rearrangement joins TRBV6-5 to TRBJ2-5; no reliable D call. Looked up from germline, CDR1 is MNHEY and CDR2 is SVGAGI. Deletions cut 3 bases from V and 2 bases from J, with 13 bases between. This CDR3 contains 15 residues. DNA of the CDR3: TGTGCCAGCAGTTATCGTCGGTCCTATCAAGAGACCCAGTACTTC. Amino acid sequence: CASSYRRSYQETQYF.